This T cell receptor (beta chain) was observed in a study of glioma-infiltrating T cells. Study findings and constraints: Only very few CDR3 sequences appeared in both tissue and blood.

TCR alpha and beta CDR3 regions were amplified from RNA using iRepertoire nested multiplex PCR. Each CDR3 protein is one row after TCRdb ran MiXCR on the multiplex PCR reads. The table records more than 100,000 distinct CDR3 sequences, around 31% of them present only once. Germline loops: CDR1 SNHLY, CDR2 FYNNEI. The V and J ends lost 6 bases and 4 bases, in that order; junction bases with no gene match: 6. This CDR3 contains 14 residues. This clonotype was found a few times. Its antigen is not identified. The source is a human donor with low-grade glioma or glioblastoma, undergoing nonglioma brain surgery, or in good health (not recorded which). Input material: glioma tissue, nonneoplastic brain tissue, or PBMCs (not recorded which). The chain couples TRBV2 to TRBJ2-7, with 10 nucleotides matching TRBD1. CDR3 residues: CASRGWTGGYEQYF. As DNA, the CDR3 is TGTGCCAGCAGAGGGTGGACAGGGGGGTACGAGCAGTACTTC.